Presented here are 21 T cell receptor beta chains from one specimen sequenced in a study of blood T cell repertoires in COVID-19 (dated by TCRdb to between 2020 and 2021). Libraries were built with the immunoSEQ multiplex PCR assay. The source is immuneACCESS, and TCRdb retained only in-frame sequences with V and J called. Part of the clones is not carried over; for the studies checked, unresolved V genes explain less than half of this, and the remainder is unexplained. This sample has 210,000 or so clones in its table, and approximately 81% of those were observed once. The top ten clones comprise around 8.9% of the sample. The source material was PBMCs or T cells enriched from blood (not recorded which). These receptors were taken from a woman in her fifties or sixties with acute COVID-19.

A note on this clone: One junction end disagrees with the germline gene, perhaps due to a read error. The chain is built from TRBV14 and TRBJ1-1; 10 bases are a match to TRBD1. Germline assignment: CDR1 SGHDN and CDR2 FVKESK. The CDR3 is 13 residues long. Here the CDR3 DNA reads TGTGCCAGCAGCCAAGATCGGACAGGGGGGCCTCTCTTT. Residues: CASSQDRTGGPLF.

In its sample, this clone was seen once. V gene TRBV2 combines with J gene TRBJ1-5; 7 positions agree with TRBD1. Germline CDR1 SNHLY, CDR2 FYNNEI. CDR3 length equals 16 residues. V gave up 5 bases and J gave up 5 bases; unmatched junction bases: 12. CDR3 protein: CASSIVPTGEHQPQHF. The CDR3 DNA reads TGTGCCAGCAGTATCGTCCCAACAGGGGAGCATCAGCCCCAGCATTTT.

This clone appeared a few times. The V call is TRBV28, the J call TRBJ2-4; TRBD2 might be the D (6 bases). Germline V gene lookup returns CDR1 MDHEN and CDR2 SYDVKM. Deletions cut 4 bases from V and 7 bases from J, with 8 bases between. The length of the CDR3 is 12 residues. The CDR3 DNA reads TGTGCCAGCAGTTGGCGGGGTAACATTCAGTACTTC. This gives the protein CASSWRGNIQYF.

J is TRBJ2-3 and V is TRBV19; 8 positions match TRBD2. V lost 4 bases to trimming and J lost 0 bases; unmatched junction nucleotides: 0. The germline V gene has CDR1 LNHDA and CDR2 SQIVND (reference sequence). This CDR3 spans 14 amino acids. The CDR3 coding sequence is TGTGCCAGTAGTACGGGAGGGAGCACAGATACGCAGTATTTT. Protein: CASSTGGSTDTQYF.

The CDR3 nucleotides read TGTGCCAGCAGCTTAGGGCAGAAAGAGACCCAGTACTTC. It specifies CASSLGQKETQYF. The V and J genes are TRBV11-2 and TRBJ2-5; no reliable D call. V lost 1 base, J lost 3 bases, and 6 bases lay in between. The germline gives CDR1 SGHAT, CDR2 FQNNGV. The CDR3 contains 13 residues.

The chain uses TRBV4-3 and TRBJ2-3; 7 bases map to TRBD2. The germline gives CDR1 LGHNA, CDR2 YSLEER. This CDR3 region has 18 residues. Trimming cost V 0 bases and J 1 base; bases outside gene matches: 10. CDR3 region: CASSQDPGGLGRTDTQYF. The CDR3 DNA follows: TGCGCCAGCAGCCAAGATCCGGGAGGCCTAGGGCGCACAGATACGCAGTATTTT.

The CDR3 nucleotides are TGTGCCAGCAGTGACTCTTATTGGCGTCTAGCGGGATTGTACGAGCAGTACTTC. Protein product: CASSDSYWRLAGLYEQYF. The gene calls are TRBV6-4 and TRBJ2-7, with TRBD2 identical over 9 bases. Germline V CDR1 and CDR2: MRHNA, SNTAGT. Trimming took 0 bases from V and 4 from J; bases not matched to a gene: 13. CDR3 length equals 18 residues.

The chain is built from TRBV7-8 and TRBJ2-7; 7 bases map to TRBD1. Germline V gene data show CDR1 as SGHVS and CDR2 as FQNEAQ. The V segment lost 5 bases and the J segment 5 bases; nucleotides outside the gene matches: 15. The length of the CDR3 is 16 residues. Written as DNA, the CDR3 is TGTGCCAGCAGCCCAGGGACAGCGGCTTCCCCCCACGAGCAGTACTTC. Its translation is CASSPGTAASPHEQYF.

This clone was recorded many times. The V gene is TRBV7-9, the J gene TRBJ1-5, with a weak D call TRBD1 (6 bases). Trimming removed 4 bases at V and 2 bases at J, with 15 bases between. Germline lookup yields CDR1 SEHNR and CDR2 FQNEAQ (reference sequence). The CDR3 length is 16 residues. Written as DNA, the CDR3 is TGTGCCAGCAGCTCTAGTCTACAGGGCGGCAATCAGCCCCAGCATTTT. Translation gives CASSSSLQGGNQPQHF.

This chain links TRBV12-3 or TRBV12-4 with TRBJ1-1; weak D call: TRBD1 (6 bases). The CDR3 extends over 13 amino acids. The ends were cut back, 1 base at V and 5 bases at J, with 8 bases in the middle. In DNA, the CDR3 is TGTGCCAGCAGTTTAGACAGGGAAACTGAAGCTTTCTTT. This encodes CASSLDRETEAFF.

This clone was observed a handful of times. The chain has TRBV6-1 and TRBJ2-3; 7 nucleotides line up with TRBD1. Germline V gene sequence: CDR1 MNHNS, CDR2 SASEGT. Trimming removed 1 base from V and 4 bases from J; junction bases left unmatched: 5. The CDR3 covers 15 residues. The chain's CDR3 is CASSEEGARADTQYF. Written as DNA, the CDR3 is TGTGCCAGCAGTGAAGAGGGGGCGAGGGCAGATACGCAGTATTTT.

The chain combines TRBV5-4 with TRBJ2-1, with a tentative D call TRBD1 (7 bases). The CDR3 consists of 14 residues. The V gene's germline CDR1 is SGHNT and CDR2 YYREEE (reference sequence). Trimming shortened V by 5 bases and J by 9 bases, and 18 bases separated the two germline ends. The CDR3 DNA reads TGTGCCAGCAGGATCAGGGGGGCTTCTCCTGAGCAGTTCTTC. Its protein product is CASRIRGASPEQFF.

The chain links TRBV7-8 to TRBJ2-4, with 7 positions matching TRBD1. V shed 4 bases, J shed 7 bases, and the junction held 10 bases outside the gene matches. Germline V gene sequence: CDR1 SGHVS, CDR2 FQNEAQ. The CDR3 is 15 residues long. The CDR3 protein is CASSSYGRGTNIQYF. Here the CDR3 DNA reads TGTGCCAGCAGCTCCTACGGCAGGGGGACCAACATTCAGTACTTC. The full variable domain, completed using reference TRBV7-8 and TRBJ2-4, is GAGVSQSPRYKVAKRGQDVALRCDPISGHVSLFWYQQALGQGPEFLTYFQNEAQLDKSGLPSDRFFAERPEGSVSTLKIQRTQQEDSAVYLCASSSYGRGTNIQYFGAGTRLSVL.

J is TRBJ2-3 and V is TRBV18; D is undetermined. The germline V gene encodes CDR1 KGHSH and CDR2 LQKENI. The CDR3 consists of 15 residues. V lost 1 base and J lost 5, with 13 bases in between. The CDR3 DNA sequence: TGTGCCAGCTCACCACGCCTGAGCGATGGAGATACGCAGTATTTT. The encoded protein is CASSPRLSDGDTQYF.

This chain connects TRBV29-1 to TRBJ2-1; TRBD2 is a possible D gene (6 bases). Germline V gives CDR1 SQVTM, CDR2 ANQGSEA. CDR3 size: 11 residues. The ends were cut back, 3 bases at V and 13 bases at J, with 13 bases in the middle. The DNA of the CDR3 is TGCAGCGTTGATTGGGGCGGGGCCCAGTTCTTC. It yields the protein CSVDWGGAQFF.

The gene calls are TRBV2 and TRBJ1-2, with D perhaps TRBD1 (6 bases). The CDR3 runs to 12 residues. Trimming removed 7 bases at V and 5 bases at J, with 11 bases between. Germline V gene lookup returns CDR1 SNHLY and CDR2 FYNNEI. In nucleotides, the CDR3 is TGTGCCAGCACGGGACAAATGTATGGCTACACCTTC. It is translated as CASTGQMYGYTF.

Here the CDR3 DNA reads TGTGCCAGCACTATGACTAGAACTGAGCAGTTCTTC. Encoded protein: CASTMTRTEQFF. The chain is built from TRBV2 and TRBJ2-1; a weak D match, TRBD2 (6 bases). The CDR3 contains 12 residues. The ends were cut back, 7 bases at V and 9 bases at J, with 13 bases in the middle. The germline V gene has CDR1 SNHLY and CDR2 FYNNEI. Variable domain in full (rest from reference TRBV2 and TRBJ2-1): EPEVTQTPSHQVTQMGQEVILRCVPISNHLYFYWYRQILGQKVEFLVSFYNNEISEKSEIFDDQFSVERPDGSNFTLKIRSTKLEDSAMYFCASTMTRTEQFFGPGTRLTVL.

Note on this clone: Other DNA variants within this sample encode the same CDR3. This rearrangement joins TRBV3-1 (or the pseudogene TRBV3-2) to TRBJ1-1; the match to TRBD1 covers 7 bases. Germline V CDR1 and CDR2: LGHDT, YNNKEL (reference sequence). The CDR3 extends over 14 amino acids. Germline trimming cut 4 bases from V and 0 bases from J; bases unmatched to any gene: 2. The CDR3 coding sequence is TGTGCCAGCAGCCCCGGGACAGTGAACACTGAAGCTTTCTTT. It is translated as CASSPGTVNTEAFF.

The chain joins TRBV28 to TRBJ2-7; 10 bases line up with TRBD1. Germline values: CDR1 MDHEN, CDR2 SYDVKM. The CDR3 totals 14 residues. J lost 6 bases, V lost 3 bases, and 5 bases had no gene match. The CDR3 DNA follows: TGTGCCAGCAGTTTTGGGACAGGGGCTGGCGAGCAGTACTTC. Translating it yields CASSFGTGAGEQYF.

This chain uses TRBV29-1 with TRBJ1-3; a weak D match, TRBD1 (6 bases). The CDR3 spans 13 residues. Trimming pared 6 bases from V and 4 bases from J, leaving 13 bases between. The germline V gene has CDR1 SQVTM and CDR2 ANQGSEA. CDR3 protein: CSVQQDSGNTIYF. The CDR3 DNA is TGCAGCGTCCAGCAGGACAGCGGAAACACCATATATTTT.

This chain uses TRBV18 with TRBJ1-3; D not certain. CDR1 and CDR2 (germline): KGHSH, LQKENI. The V end was cut by 3 bases, the J end by 0 bases, with 12 bases between. The CDR3 contains 16 residues. This CDR3 reads CASSPLPESSGNTIYF. As DNA, the CDR3 is TGTGCCAGCTCACCCTTACCCGAGAGCTCTGGAAACACCATATATTTT.